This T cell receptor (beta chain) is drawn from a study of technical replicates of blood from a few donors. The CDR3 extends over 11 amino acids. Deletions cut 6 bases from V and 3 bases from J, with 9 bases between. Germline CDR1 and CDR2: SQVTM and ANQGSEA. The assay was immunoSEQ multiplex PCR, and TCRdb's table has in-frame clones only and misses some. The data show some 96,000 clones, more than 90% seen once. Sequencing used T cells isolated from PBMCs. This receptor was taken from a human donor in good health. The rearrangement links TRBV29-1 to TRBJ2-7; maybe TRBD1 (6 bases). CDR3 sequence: CSVLTGYEQYF. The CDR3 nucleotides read TGCAGCGTCCTGACAGGCTACGAGCAGTACTTC.